This paragraph reports one T cell receptor beta chain. Generated by immunoSEQ multiplex PCR, the TCRdb table keeps only in-frame clones and is missing some. The sample holds about 250,000 clones, approximately 81% seen once. This sample was included in a study of blood T cell repertoires in COVID-19. Across the whole study: Both acute and convalescent COVID-19 samples were obtained from the United States, Italy and Spain.

Trimming took 7 bases from V and 1 from J, leaving 11 bases between them. The CDR3 totals 13 residues. Looked up from germline, CDR1 is SGHNT and CDR2 is YYREEE (reference sequence). Source material: peripheral blood. The gene calls are TRBV5-4 and TRBJ2-5; no firm D call. The sequence came from a woman older than 75 with acute or convalescent COVID-19. The CDR3 spells CASRREVQETQYF. As DNA, the CDR3 is TGTGCCAGCCGTCGAGAAGTCCAAGAGACCCAGTACTTC. The full variable domain, with the rest looked up from reference TRBV5-4 and TRBJ2-5, is ETGVTQSPTHLIKTRGQQVTLRCSSQSGHNTVSWYQQALGQGPQFIFQYYREEENGRGNFPPRFSGLQFPNYSSELNVNALELDDSALYLCASRREVQETQYFGPGTRLLVL.